The sequence of this T cell receptor (beta chain) was determined in a study of blood T cell repertoires in COVID-19. Study-wide background: Sites in the United States, Italy and Spain provided acute and convalescent COVID-19 samples. From T cells, B-cell-depleted T cells, or PBMCs came the material, which was cDNA or gDNA.

Original methodology: Estimates of nucleated cell counts were drawn from the amplification of reference gene primers. Generated by immunoSEQ multiplex PCR, the TCRdb table keeps only in-frame clones and is missing some. The DNA was the basis for D and trimming; V, J and clone size are from that table. The sample shows 130,000 to 150,000 clones, over 70% of them seen only once. The CDR3 covers 18 residues. Germline-derived CDR1 and CDR2 are SGHDN and FVKESK. Trimming at V came to 5 bases and at J to 0 bases, leaving 12 bases not matched to a gene. Material for sequencing was peripheral blood. The rearrangement joins TRBV14 to TRBJ2-3, with 9 nucleotides matching TRBD2. This receptor was obtained from a woman aged 55-69 years with acute or convalescent COVID-19. The CDR3: CASSSFLAGGPSTDTQYF. CDR3 bases: TGTGCCAGCAGCTCCTTTCTCGCGGGAGGGCCTAGCACAGATACGCAGTATTTT.